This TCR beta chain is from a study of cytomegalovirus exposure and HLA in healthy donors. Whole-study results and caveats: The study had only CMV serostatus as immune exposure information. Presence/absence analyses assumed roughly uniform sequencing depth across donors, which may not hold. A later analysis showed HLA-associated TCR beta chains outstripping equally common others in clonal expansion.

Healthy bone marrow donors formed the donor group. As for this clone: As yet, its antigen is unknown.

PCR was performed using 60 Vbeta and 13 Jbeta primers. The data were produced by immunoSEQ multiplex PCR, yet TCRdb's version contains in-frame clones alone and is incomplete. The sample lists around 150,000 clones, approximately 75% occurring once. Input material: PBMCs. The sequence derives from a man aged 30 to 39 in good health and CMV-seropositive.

CDR3 in amino acids: CASSAGEAQPQHF. CDR3 in DNA: TGTGCCAGCAGCGCCGGGGAGGCTCAGCCCCAGCATTTT. This chain connects TRBV7-2 to TRBJ1-5; D is unclear. With 5 bases removed from V and 6 bases from J, the gap between germline ends came to 11 bases. Germline-derived CDR1 and CDR2 are SGHTA and FQGNSA. CDR3 size: 13 residues.